The 21 T cell receptor beta chains in this list originate from one sample, sequenced in a study of T cell repertoires in cytomegalovirus infection. In TCRdb, the reads were re-called with MiXCR into one record per CDR3 protein. The sample has approximately 160,000 distinct CDR3 sequences; approximately 17% are singletons. Sample: CD8+ T cells from PBMCs. Receptors were obtained from a human donor in good health (CMV status not recorded). Some clones in this sample may be carry-over from other donors' samples.

This chain connects TRBV7-2 to TRBJ2-7, with a weak D call TRBD2 (6 bases). This CDR3 comprises 16 residues. Germline loops: CDR1 SGHTA, CDR2 FQGNSA. Trimming removed 6 bases from V and 2 bases from J, with 20 bases in between. For the CDR3, the DNA is TGTGCCAGCAGTTATTCGGGACTTAGACTGACCTACGAGCAGTACTTC. Protein sequence: CASSYSGLRLTYEQYF.

The V and J genes are TRBV16 and TRBJ2-1, with D unresolved. The CDR3 is 13 residues long. Trimming stripped 4 bases from V and 5 bases from J, with 9 bases between. Germline V gene data show CDR1 as KGHSY and CDR2 as FQNENV. CDR3 amino acids: CASSRGGNNEQFF. CDR3 nucleotide sequence: TGTGCCAGCAGCCGTGGCGGAAACAATGAGCAGTTCTTC.

This rearrangement joins TRBV7-8 to TRBJ1-1; the D is unclear. The germline V gene has CDR1 SGHVS and CDR2 FQNEAQ. Trimming took 5 bases from V and 1 from J, leaving 8 bases between them. The CDR3 covers 13 residues. The CDR3 DNA is TGTGCCAGCAGCCTTACAACGAACACTGAAGCTTTCTTT. It encodes CASSLTTNTEAFF.

J is TRBJ2-3 and V is TRBV4-3; the D gene is possibly TRBD1 (5 bases). Germline CDR1 and CDR2: LGHNA and YSLEER. Trimming removed 7 bases at V and 2 bases at J, with 16 bases between. The CDR3 has 15 residues. CDR3 sequence reads: CASKTSTDFTDTQYF. For the CDR3, the DNA is TGCGCCAGCAAGACGTCGACAGACTTCACAGATACGCAGTATTTT.

This clonotype was recorded a few times. The rearrangement joins TRBV10-2 to TRBJ2-1; 7 nucleotides align to TRBD1. The germline V gene encodes CDR1 WSHSY and CDR2 SAAADI. Unmatched junction bases numbered 10, after V lost 5 bases and J lost 0 bases. The length of the CDR3 is 17 residues. Here the CDR3 DNA reads TGCGCCAGCAGTCAGACAGGGTGGCGGAGCTCCTACAATGAGCAGTTCTTC. Translating it yields CASSQTGWRSSYNEQFF.

This clonotype was seen repeatedly, ten times or more. The V gene is TRBV7-2, the J gene TRBJ1-1, with D perhaps matching TRBD1 (5 bases). CDR1 is SGHTA and CDR2 is FQGNSA in the germline V gene. Trimming shortened V by 4 bases and J by 6 bases, and 15 bases separated the two germline ends. The CDR3 is 14 amino acids. CDR3 sequence: CASSYSQWGAEAFF. DNA for the CDR3: TGTGCCAGCAGCTACTCCCAATGGGGCGCTGAAGCTTTCTTT.

CDR3 amino acids: CASSSPGTGPEAFF. CDR3 coding DNA: TGTGCCAGCAGCTCTCCCGGGACTGGGCCTGAAGCTTTCTTT. The J gene is TRBJ1-1, the V gene TRBV7-9, with D possibly TRBD1 on 5 matching bases. V lost 4 bases and J 6 bases, leaving 15 bases between the germline ends. This CDR3 has 14 residues. Per germline, CDR1 SEHNR and CDR2 FQNEAQ (reference sequence).

This clonotype was recorded a few times. V gene TRBV12-3 or TRBV12-4 combines with J gene TRBJ1-1, with D unresolved. The V end lost 2 bases, the J end lost 4 bases, and 11 bases lay between the germline ends. There are 14 residues in the CDR3. The CDR3 is CASSLSSSRTEAFF. The CDR3 nucleotides are TGTGCCAGCAGTTTATCGTCATCCCGCACTGAAGCTTTCTTT.

The gene calls are TRBV7-7 and TRBJ2-1; D is ambiguous. This CDR3 spans 16 amino acids. From germline, CDR1 is SSHAT and CDR2 FNYEAQ (reference sequence). The V and J ends lost 0 bases and 2 bases respectively, with 11 bases between them. This chain's CDR3 is CASSLASSAPYNEQFF. The CDR3 DNA reads TGTGCCAGCAGCTTAGCGTCTAGTGCCCCCTACAATGAGCAGTTCTTC. Together with reference TRBV7-7 and TRBJ2-1, the CDR3 gives the full variable domain: GAGVSQSPRYKVTKRGQDVTLRCDPISSHATLYWYQQALGQGPEFLTYFNYEAQPDKSGLPSDRFSAERPEGSISTLTIQRTEQRDSAMYRCASSLASSAPYNEQFFGPGTRLTVL.

The chain uses TRBV7-2 and TRBJ1-1; unclear D gene. V was clipped by 0 bases and J by 1 base, with 3 bases between them. The germline V gene encodes CDR1 SGHTA and CDR2 FQGNSA. The CDR3 length is 13 residues. The CDR3 coding sequence is TGTGCCAGCAGCTTAGCCGCGAACACTGAAGCTTTCTTT. Translated: CASSLAANTEAFF.

This chain links TRBV7-8 with TRBJ2-5; TRBD2 aligns across 8 bases. With 4 bases clipped from V and 6 bases from J, the junction kept 19 bases outside the gene matches. Germline loops: CDR1 SGHVS, CDR2 FQNEAQ. The CDR3 has 18 amino acids. The CDR3 is CASSSLPRMAGGGKTQYF. Written as DNA, the CDR3 is TGTGCCAGCAGCTCGTTGCCCCGTATGGCGGGAGGAGGAAAGACCCAGTACTTC.

This clonotype was seen ten or more times. This rearrangement joins TRBV7-2 to TRBJ2-1; D tentatively reads TRBD1 or TRBD2 (5 bases each). CDR1 SGHTA and CDR2 FQGNSA come from the germline V gene. The V gene lost 5 bases and the J gene lost 0 bases, with 20 bases spanning the gap. There are 18 residues in the CDR3. CDR3 sequence reads: CASSVKRGVPSSYNEQFF. In nucleotides, the CDR3 is TGTGCCAGCAGCGTTAAAAGAGGGGTGCCGAGCTCCTACAATGAGCAGTTCTTC.

This clonotype appeared a few times. The chain has TRBV6-2 or TRBV6-3 and TRBJ2-7, with TRBD2 matching 11 bases. Per the germline V gene, CDR1 is MNHEY and CDR2 is SVGEGT. V was clipped by 6 bases and J by 8 bases; unmatched bases: 18. The CDR3 runs to 17 residues. This CDR3 reads CASSTEQLAGVLRKQYF. The CDR3 region has the DNA TGTGCCAGCAGCACAGAACAACTAGCGGGGGTACTTCGAAAGCAGTACTTC.

The chain links TRBV12-3 or TRBV12-4 to TRBJ2-2, with D possibly TRBD1 on 5 matching bases. V lost 2 bases, J lost 1 base, and 11 bases lay in between. This CDR3 region has 16 residues. The chain's CDR3 is CASSLKDSLNTGELFF. The CDR3 nucleotides read TGTGCCAGCAGTTTAAAAGACAGCTTGAACACCGGGGAGCTGTTTTTT.

There are many counts of this clonotype. The chain is built from TRBV7-2 and TRBJ2-1; D remains unclear. Germline-derived CDR1 and CDR2 are SGHTA and FQGNSA. V was trimmed by 1 base and J by 4 bases, leaving 8 bases between them. The CDR3 loop spans 14 amino acids. The CDR3 sequence is CASSLEGTYNEQFF. The DNA for the CDR3 is TGTGCCAGCAGCTTAGAGGGCACATACAATGAGCAGTTCTTC.

The genes are TRBV7-2 and TRBJ2-2, with 9 bases matching TRBD1. The junction had 9 bases not matched to a gene; V was cut back by 5 bases and J by 2 bases. The germline V gene encodes CDR1 SGHTA and CDR2 FQGNSA. This CDR3 is 17 amino acids long. CDR3 in DNA: TGTGCCAGCAGCCACCCCCGGACAGGGGTTAACACCGGGGAGCTGTTTTTT. This sequence encodes CASSHPRTGVNTGELFF.

This clonotype was observed a handful of times. The chain has TRBV6-2 or TRBV6-3 and TRBJ2-1; 14 bases fit TRBD2. This CDR3 region has 20 residues. Germline V gives CDR1 MNHEY, CDR2 SVGEGT. V shed 2 bases, J shed 1 base, and the junction held 10 bases outside the gene matches. CDR3 residues: CASSYPFPGTSGGSYNEQFF. The CDR3 nucleotides are TGTGCCAGCAGTTACCCCTTCCCTGGGACTAGCGGGGGATCCTACAATGAGCAGTTCTTC.

This clonotype has just a few counts. The V call is TRBV2, the J call TRBJ2-7; 7 bases fit TRBD1. The CDR3 extends over 14 amino acids. Germline CDR1 reads SNHLY; CDR2 reads FYNNEI. With 7 bases clipped from V and 4 bases from J, the junction kept 10 bases outside the gene matches. The CDR3 DNA reads as TGTGCCAGCACTCAAGTCGGGACAGCGTACGAGCAGTACTTC. As protein: CASTQVGTAYEQYF.

V and J are TRBV5-1 and TRBJ2-7; 16 bases line up with TRBD2. The junction had 3 bases not matched to a gene; V was cut back by 4 bases and J by 2 bases. Germline V CDR1 and CDR2: SGHRS, YFSETQ. This CDR3 spans 16 amino acids. CDR3 sequence reads: CASSIGTSGRAYEQYF. As DNA, the CDR3 is TGCGCCAGCAGCATCGGGACTAGCGGGAGGGCCTACGAGCAGTACTTC. The complete variable domain, with remaining parts taken from reference TRBV5-1 and TRBJ2-7, reads KAGVTQTPRYLIKTRGQQVTLSCSPISGHRSVSWYQQTPGQGLQFLFEYFSETQRNKGNFPGRFSGRQFSNSRSEMNVSTLELGDSALYLCASSIGTSGRAYEQYFGPGTRLTVT.

This clonotype occurred a few times. This chain joins TRBV7-9 and TRBJ1-1, with D maybe TRBD1 (5 bases). The CDR3 has 14 residues. The germline gives CDR1 SEHNR, CDR2 FQNEAQ (reference sequence). V dropped 5 bases and J dropped 0 bases, with 10 bases sitting between them. CDR3 nucleotides: TGTGCCAGCAGCCCGACAGAACTGAACACTGAAGCTTTCTTT. Translated, it gives CASSPTELNTEAFF.

This chain uses TRBV7-2 with TRBJ1-5, with a weak D call TRBD1 (6 bases). Germline CDR1 SGHTA, CDR2 FQGNSA. This CDR3 has 15 amino acids. The ends were cut back, 5 bases at V and 5 bases at J, with 16 bases in the middle. The DNA of the CDR3 is TGTGCCAGCAGCGTAGAACAGGGTGGCCATCAGCCCCAGCATTTT. Protein product: CASSVEQGGHQPQHF.